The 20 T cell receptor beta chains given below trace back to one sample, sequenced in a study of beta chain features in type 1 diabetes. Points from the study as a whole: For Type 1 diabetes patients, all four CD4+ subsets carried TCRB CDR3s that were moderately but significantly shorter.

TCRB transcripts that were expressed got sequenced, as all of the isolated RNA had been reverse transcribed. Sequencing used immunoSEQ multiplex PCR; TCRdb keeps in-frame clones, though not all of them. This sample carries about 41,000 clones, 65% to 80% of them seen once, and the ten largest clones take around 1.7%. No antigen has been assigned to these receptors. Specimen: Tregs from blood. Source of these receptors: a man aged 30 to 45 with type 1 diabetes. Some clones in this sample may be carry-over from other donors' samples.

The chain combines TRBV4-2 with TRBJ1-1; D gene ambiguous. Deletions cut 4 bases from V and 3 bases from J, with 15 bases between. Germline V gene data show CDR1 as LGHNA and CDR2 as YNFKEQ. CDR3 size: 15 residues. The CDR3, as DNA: TGTGCCAGCAGCCTGCAGTCCGCGGCGGACACTGAAGCTTTCTTT. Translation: CASSLQSAADTEAFF.

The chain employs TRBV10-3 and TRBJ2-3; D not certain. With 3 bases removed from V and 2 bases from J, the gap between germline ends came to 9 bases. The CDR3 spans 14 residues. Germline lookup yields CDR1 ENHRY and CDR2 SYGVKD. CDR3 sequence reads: CAISDPTSTDTQYF. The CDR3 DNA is TGTGCCATCAGTGACCCCACATCCACAGATACGCAGTATTTT.

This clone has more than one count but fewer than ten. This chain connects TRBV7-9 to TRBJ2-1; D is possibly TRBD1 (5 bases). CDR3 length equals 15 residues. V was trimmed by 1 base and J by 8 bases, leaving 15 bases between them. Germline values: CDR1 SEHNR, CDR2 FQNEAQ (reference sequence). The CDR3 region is CASSLVSAGIHEQFF. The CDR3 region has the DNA TGTGCCAGCAGCTTAGTTTCTGCAGGGATCCATGAGCAGTTCTTC.

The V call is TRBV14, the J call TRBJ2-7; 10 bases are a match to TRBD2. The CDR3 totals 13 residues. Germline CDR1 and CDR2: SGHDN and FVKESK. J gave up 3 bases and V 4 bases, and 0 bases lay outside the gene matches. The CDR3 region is CASSLAGGYEQYF. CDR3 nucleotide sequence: TGTGCCAGCAGCCTAGCGGGGGGCTACGAGCAGTACTTC.

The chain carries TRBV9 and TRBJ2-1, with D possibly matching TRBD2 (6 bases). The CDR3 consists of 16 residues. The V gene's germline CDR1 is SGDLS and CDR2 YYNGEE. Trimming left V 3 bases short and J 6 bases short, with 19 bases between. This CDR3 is CASSAPPGTGGNEQFF. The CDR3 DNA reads TGTGCCAGCAGCGCCCCCCCCGGGACCGGGGGCAATGAGCAGTTCTTC.

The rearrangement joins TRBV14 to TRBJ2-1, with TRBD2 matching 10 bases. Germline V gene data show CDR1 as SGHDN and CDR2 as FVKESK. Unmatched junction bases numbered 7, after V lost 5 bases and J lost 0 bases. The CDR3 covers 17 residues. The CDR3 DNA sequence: TGTGCCAGCAGCGAACTAGCGGGGTGGAGCTCCTACAATGAGCAGTTCTTC. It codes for CASSELAGWSSYNEQFF.

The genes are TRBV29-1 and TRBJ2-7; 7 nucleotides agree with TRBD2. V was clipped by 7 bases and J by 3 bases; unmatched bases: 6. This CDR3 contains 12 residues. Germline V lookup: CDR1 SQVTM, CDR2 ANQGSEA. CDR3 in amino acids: CSATTGGYEQYF. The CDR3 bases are TGCAGCGCCACAACGGGAGGCTACGAGCAGTACTTC.

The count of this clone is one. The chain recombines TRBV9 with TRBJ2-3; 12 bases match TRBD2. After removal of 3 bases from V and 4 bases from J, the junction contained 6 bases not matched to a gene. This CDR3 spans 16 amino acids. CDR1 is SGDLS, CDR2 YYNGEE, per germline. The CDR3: CASSAQTSGGPDTQYF. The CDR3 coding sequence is TGTGCCAGCAGCGCCCAGACTAGCGGGGGCCCAGATACGCAGTATTTT.

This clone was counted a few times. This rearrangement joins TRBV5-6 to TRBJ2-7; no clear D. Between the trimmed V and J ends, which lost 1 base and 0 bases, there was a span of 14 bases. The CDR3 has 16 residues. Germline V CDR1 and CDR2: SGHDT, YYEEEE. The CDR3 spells CASSLLYSPSSYEQYF. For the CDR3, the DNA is TGTGCCAGCAGCTTGCTATATTCTCCTAGCTCCTACGAGCAGTACTTC.

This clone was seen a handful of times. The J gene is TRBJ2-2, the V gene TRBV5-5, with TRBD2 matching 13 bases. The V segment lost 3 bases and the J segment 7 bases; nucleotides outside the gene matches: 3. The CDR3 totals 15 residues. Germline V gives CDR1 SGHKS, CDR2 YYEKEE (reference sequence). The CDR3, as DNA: TGTGCCAGCAGCTCCCGACTAGCGGGGGGCGGGGAGCTGTTTTTT. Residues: CASSSRLAGGGELFF.

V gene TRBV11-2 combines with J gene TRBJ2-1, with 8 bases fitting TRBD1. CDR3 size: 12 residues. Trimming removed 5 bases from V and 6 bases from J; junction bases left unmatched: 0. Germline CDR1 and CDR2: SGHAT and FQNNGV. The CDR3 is CASSGTGNEQFF. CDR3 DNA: TGTGCCAGCAGCGGGACAGGCAATGAGCAGTTCTTC.

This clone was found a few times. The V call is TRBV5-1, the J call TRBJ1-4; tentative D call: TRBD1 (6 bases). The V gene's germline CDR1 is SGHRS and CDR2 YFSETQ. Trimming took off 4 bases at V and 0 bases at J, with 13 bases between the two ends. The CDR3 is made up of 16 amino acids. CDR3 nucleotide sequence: TGCGCCAGCAGCCCCGGACAGCCGGCAACTAATGAAAAACTGTTTTTT. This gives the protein CASSPGQPATNEKLFF.

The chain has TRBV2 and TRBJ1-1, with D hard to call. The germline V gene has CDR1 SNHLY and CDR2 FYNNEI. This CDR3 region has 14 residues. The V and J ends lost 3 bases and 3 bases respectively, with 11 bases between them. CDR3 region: CASSDGGSYTEAFF. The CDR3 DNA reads TGTGCCAGCAGTGATGGAGGGTCTTACACTGAAGCTTTCTTT.

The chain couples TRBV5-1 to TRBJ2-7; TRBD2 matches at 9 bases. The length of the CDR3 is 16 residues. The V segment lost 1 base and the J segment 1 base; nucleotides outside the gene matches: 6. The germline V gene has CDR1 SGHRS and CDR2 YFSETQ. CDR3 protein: CASSLTRGGNSYEQYF. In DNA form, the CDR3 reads TGCGCCAGCAGCTTGACGCGGGGGGGGAATTCCTACGAGCAGTACTTC. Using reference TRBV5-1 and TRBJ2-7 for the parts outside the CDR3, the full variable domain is KAGVTQTPRYLIKTRGQQVTLSCSPISGHRSVSWYQQTPGQGLQFLFEYFSETQRNKGNFPGRFSGRQFSNSRSEMNVSTLELGDSALYLCASSLTRGGNSYEQYFGPGTRLTVT.

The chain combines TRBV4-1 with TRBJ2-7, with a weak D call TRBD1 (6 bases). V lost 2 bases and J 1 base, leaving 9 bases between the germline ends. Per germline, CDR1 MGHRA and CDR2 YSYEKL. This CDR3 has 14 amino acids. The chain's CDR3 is CASSQKTGSYEQYF. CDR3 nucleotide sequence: TGCGCCAGCAGCCAAAAGACAGGATCCTACGAGCAGTACTTC.

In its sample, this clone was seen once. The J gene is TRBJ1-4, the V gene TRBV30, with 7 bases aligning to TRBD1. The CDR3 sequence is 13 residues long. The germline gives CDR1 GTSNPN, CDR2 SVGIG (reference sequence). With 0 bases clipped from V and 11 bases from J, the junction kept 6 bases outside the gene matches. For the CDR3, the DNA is TGTGCCTGGAGTGTAGGGGGCAGAACGAAACTGTTTTTT. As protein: CAWSVGGRTKLFF. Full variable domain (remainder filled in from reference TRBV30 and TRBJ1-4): SQTIHQWPATLVQPVGSPLSLECTVEGTSNPNLYWYRQAAGRGLQLLFYSVGIGQISSEVPQNLSASRPQDRQFILSSKKLLLSDSGFYLCAWSVGGRTKLFFGSGTQLSVL.

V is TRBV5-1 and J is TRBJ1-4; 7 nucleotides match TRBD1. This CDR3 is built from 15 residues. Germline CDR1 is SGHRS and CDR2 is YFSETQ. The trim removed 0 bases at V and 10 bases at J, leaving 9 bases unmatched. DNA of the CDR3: TGCGCCAGCAGCTTGGATGACAGGGAGTGGGGAAAACTGTTTTTT. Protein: CASSLDDREWGKLFF.

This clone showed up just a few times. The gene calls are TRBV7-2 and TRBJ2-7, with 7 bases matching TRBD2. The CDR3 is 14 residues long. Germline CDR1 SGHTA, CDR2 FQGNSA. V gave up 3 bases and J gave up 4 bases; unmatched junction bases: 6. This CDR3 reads CASSLGGGYYEQYF. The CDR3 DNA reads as TGTGCCAGCAGCTTGGGGGGGGGATATTACGAGCAGTACTTC. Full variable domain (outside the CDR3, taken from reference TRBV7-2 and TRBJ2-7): GAGVSQSPSNKVTEKGKDVELRCDPISGHTALYWYRQSLGQGLEFLIYFQGNSAPDKSGLPSDRFSAERTGGSVSTLTIQRTQQEDSAVYLCASSLGGGYYEQYFGPGTRLTVT.

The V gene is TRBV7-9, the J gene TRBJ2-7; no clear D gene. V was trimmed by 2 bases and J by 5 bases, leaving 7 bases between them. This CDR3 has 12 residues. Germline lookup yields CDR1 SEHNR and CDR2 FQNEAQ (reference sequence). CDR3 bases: TGTGCCAGCAGCTTAAGTACAGACGAGCAGTACTTC. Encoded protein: CASSLSTDEQYF.

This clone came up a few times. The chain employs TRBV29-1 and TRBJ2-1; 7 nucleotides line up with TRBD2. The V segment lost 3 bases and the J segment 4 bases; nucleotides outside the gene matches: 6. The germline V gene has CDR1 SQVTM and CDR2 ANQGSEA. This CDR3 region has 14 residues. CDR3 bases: TGCAGCGTTGAGTCACTAGCGCGTTACAATGAGCAGTTCTTC. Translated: CSVESLARYNEQFF.